The source of this T cell receptor (beta chain) is a study of vaccination effects on CD4 cells after COVID-19. ViraFEST assay sequencing came after antigen-specific CD4+ T cells were expanded with viral peptide pools. Isolating CD4+ T cells followed more than eight days of culture. Two doses of either BNT162b2 or mRNA-1273 were given to each participant. As concerns this clone: Its antigen is unknown.

Trimming removed 2 bases at V and 7 bases at J, with 15 bases between. CDR1 SGHNT and CDR2 YYREEE come from the germline V gene (reference sequence). The CDR3 is 15 residues long. Sequencing used immunoSEQ multiplex PCR; TCRdb keeps in-frame clones, though not all of them. The sample has roughly 68,000 clones, around two thirds seen once. The sequence came from a human donor who received a COVID-19 vaccine. Sequenced material: CD4+ T cells from PBMCs cultured with HCoV-229E spike peptides, taken after COVID-19 vaccination. The chain has TRBV5-4 and TRBJ2-2; D possibly matches TRBD1 or TRBD2 (6 bases each). The CDR3 nucleotides read TGTGCCAGCAGCTTAATGGGGGGCGGAGGCGGGGAGCTGTTTTTT. Amino acid sequence: CASSLMGGGGGELFF.